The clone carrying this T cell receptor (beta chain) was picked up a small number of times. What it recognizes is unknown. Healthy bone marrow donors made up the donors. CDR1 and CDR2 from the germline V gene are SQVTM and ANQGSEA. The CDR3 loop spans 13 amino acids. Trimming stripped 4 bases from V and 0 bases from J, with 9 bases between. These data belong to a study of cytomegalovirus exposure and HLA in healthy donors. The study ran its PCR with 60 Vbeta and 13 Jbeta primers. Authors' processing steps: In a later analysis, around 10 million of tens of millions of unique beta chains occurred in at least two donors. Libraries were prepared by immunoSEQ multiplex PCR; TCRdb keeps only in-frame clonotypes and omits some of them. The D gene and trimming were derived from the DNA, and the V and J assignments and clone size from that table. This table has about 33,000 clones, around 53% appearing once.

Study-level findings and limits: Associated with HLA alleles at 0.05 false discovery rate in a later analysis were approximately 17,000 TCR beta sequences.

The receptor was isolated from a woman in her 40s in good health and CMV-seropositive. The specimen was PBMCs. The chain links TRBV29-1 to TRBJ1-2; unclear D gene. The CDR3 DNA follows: TGCAGCGTTGGGTCAGAAACTAACTATGGCTACACCTTC. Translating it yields CSVGSETNYGYTF.